The clone carrying this T cell receptor (beta chain) was picked up many times. The data stem from a study of Graves' ophthalmopathy and Graves' hyperthyroidism. Someone took the PBMCs out of more than 8.5 ml of fresh peripheral blood. The CDR3 totals 15 residues. V lost 3 bases and J 5 bases, leaving 16 bases between the germline ends. The germline V gene encodes CDR1 KGHDR and CDR2 SFDVKD. RNA served as the template for amplifying TCR beta CDR3 regions. HTBI primers primed a first-round RT-PCR, and a second-round multiplex PCR followed. TCRdb passed the multiplex PCR reads through MiXCR, listing each CDR3 protein once. The sample shows about 500,000 distinct CDR3 sequences, around 15% of them seen only once.

J is TRBJ2-7 and V is TRBV24-1, with D possibly called TRBD1 or TRBD2 (5 bases each). This clonotype was obtained from a woman between 25 and 40 years old with Graves' ophthalmopathy. Sequences were obtained from blood. CDR3 in amino acids: CATSDAGRAIDEQYF. CDR3 in DNA: TGTGCCACCAGTGATGCGGGCAGGGCTATAGACGAGCAGTACTTC.